These 30 T cell receptor beta chains share one sample of origin, sequenced in a study of T cells in women clearing cervical HPV infection. Sequenced by immunoSEQ multiplex PCR; TCRdb stores in-frame clones only, minus some. The table lists tens of thousands of clones, with approximately 0.98% in the top ten. Source material: blood buffy coat. The receptors were gathered from a woman between 18 and 69 years old with a cervical HPV16 infection that either progressed to CIN3+ or cleared (not recorded which).

In regard to this clone: The CDR3 end lies 3 residues beyond the end of the read and is filled in from the germline J gene. The J gene is TRBJ2-3, the V gene TRBV2; tentatively, D is TRBD1 (5 bases). CDR1 and CDR2 from the germline V gene are SNHLY and FYNNEI. The CDR3 length is 13 residues. V was clipped by 7 bases and J by 1 base, with 9 bases between them. The covered CDR3 bases are TGTGCCAGCATTCAGGGCCGCACAGATACG. Residues: CASIQGRTDT. From start to end, the CDR3 is CASIQGRTDTQYF.

Details on this clone: Read sequence stops 3 residues before the CDR3 end, and the germline J gene provides the missing end. This sequence joins TRBV19 and TRBJ2-3; 8 bases align to TRBD1. Germline V lookup: CDR1 LNHDA, CDR2 SQIVND (reference sequence). The CDR3 length is 16 residues. The CDR3 DNA, read in part, is TGTGCCAGTAGTATAGGGCTCAGGGGGCAGGATCAGCCG. Protein product: CASSIGLRGQDQP. The complete CDR3 sequence is CASSIGLRGQDQPQYF.

Notes on this clone: The read is 3 residues too short to cover the CDR3 end, so that end is filled in from the germline J gene. The chain carries TRBV2 and TRBJ2-3; TRBD1 matches 9 bases. The V and J ends lost 6 bases and 3 bases, in that order; junction bases with no gene match: 7. The CDR3 consists of 15 residues. Germline V gene sequence: CDR1 SNHLY, CDR2 FYNNEI. The CDR3 spells CASSVGTGITDTQYF. CDR3 DNA (partial): TGTGCCAGCAGCGTAGGGACAGGGATAACAGATACG.

A remark on this clone: One end of the junction fails to match germline, which may point to a read error. The read terminates 3 residues ahead of where the CDR3 ends, so the germline J gene completes it. Other DNA sequences from this sample encode an identical CDR3 as well. The chain carries TRBV6-2 or TRBV6-3 and TRBJ1-3; a weak D match, TRBD1 (6 bases). This CDR3 has 14 amino acids. CDR1 is MNHEY and CDR2 is SVGEGT in the germline V gene. This CDR3 reads CASSYSEQGNTIYF. The sequenced CDR3 bases are TGTGCCAGCAGTTACTCCGAACAGGGAAACACG.

Concerning this clone: The CDR3 extends 3 residues past the end of the read, so its final part is completed from the germline J gene. The chain joins TRBV19 to TRBJ2-3, with D perhaps TRBD2 (5 bases). Germline values: CDR1 LNHDA, CDR2 SQIVND (reference sequence). The CDR3 contains 14 residues. V was pared by 7 bases and J by 0 bases, with 11 bases between. The DNA read from the CDR3 is TGTGCCAGTACAGGACTCGAGAGCACAGATACG. It translates to CASTGLESTDT. The full CDR3 is CASTGLESTDTQYF.

As for this clone: The CDR3 goes on 3 residues after the read ends, and that part is filled in from the germline J gene. J is TRBJ1-6 and V is TRBV6-1; 8 nucleotides match TRBD1. CDR3 length: 16 amino acids. Per germline, CDR1 MNHNS and CDR2 SASEGT. The V gene end was trimmed by 4 bases and the J gene end by 5 bases; junction bases not matched to a gene: 7. CDR3 DNA, as far as it was read: TGTGCCAGCAGTGCAACAGGGGGGCCAAATAATTCACCC. It is translated as CASSATGGPNNSP. The complete CDR3 reads CASSATGGPNNSPLHF.

The CDR3 reads CASRTEGPSEAFF. The DNA read from the CDR3 is TGTGCCAGCAGGACAGAGGGTCCCTCTGAA. This sequence joins TRBV6-2 or TRBV6-3 and TRBJ1-1; TRBD1 is a possible D gene (5 bases). The read falls 3 residues short of the CDR3 end, and the missing part is taken from the germline J gene. The germline V gene has CDR1 MNHEY and CDR2 SVGEGT. The CDR3 covers 13 residues. V lost 6 bases to trimming and J lost 6 bases, with 14 bases between them.

About this clone: Sequencing ends 3 residues short of the CDR3 end; the germline J gene provides the rest. This chain uses TRBV18 with TRBJ1-2; D remains unclear. The CDR3 sequence is 14 residues long. V was clipped by 5 bases and J by 6 bases, with 16 bases between them. Germline CDR1 KGHSH, CDR2 LQKENI. Incomplete CDR3 DNA: TGTGCCAGCTCAGCGTCCGGGGAAAGTAATGGC. Translating gives CASSASGESNG. The whole CDR3 sequence is CASSASGESNGYTF.

In regard to this clone: The CDR3 is cut off 3 residues early in the read; its end comes from the germline J gene. The chain couples TRBV30 to TRBJ2-3, with D perhaps matching TRBD1 (5 bases). This CDR3 spans 15 amino acids. In germline, CDR1 is GTSNPN, CDR2 SVGIG (reference sequence). The CDR3 loop is CAWSVPDTKLSPQYF. The sequenced CDR3 bases are TGTGCCTGGAGTGTCCCGGACACGAAGCTCTCGCCG.

Points on this clone: The CDR3 is cut off 3 residues early in the read; its end comes from the germline J gene. This chain connects TRBV12-3 or TRBV12-4 to TRBJ1-4; 11 bases match TRBD1. V trimming: 6 bases; J trimming: 7 bases; junction bases outside the gene matches: 10. The CDR3 is 16 amino acids. CDR3: CASSRAGTGGSEKLFF. The covered CDR3 bases are TGTGCCAGCAGCCGTGCCGGGACAGGGGGTTCTGAAAAA.

Remarks on this clone: The sequenced fragment ends 3 residues before the CDR3 boundary, so the rest is inferred from the germline J gene. This sequence joins TRBV11-2 and TRBJ2-1; possibly TRBD2 for D (6 bases). Trimming stripped 5 bases from V and 7 bases from J, with 12 bases between. Germline V CDR1 and CDR2: SGHAT, FQNNGV. The CDR3 has 13 residues. The CDR3 spells CASSPAAGNEQFF. The sequenced CDR3 bases are TGTGCCAGCAGCCCCGCCGCGGGGAATGAG.

In regard to this clone: The read halts 3 residues ahead of the CDR3 end, with the missing end drawn from the germline J gene. The chain couples TRBV20-1 to TRBJ2-7, with 8 bases identical to TRBD2. The CDR3 covers 16 residues. Germline assignment: CDR1 DFQATT and CDR2 SNEGSKA (reference sequence). V shed 6 bases and J 5 bases; nucleotides not matched to a gene: 18. Incomplete CDR3 DNA: TGCAGTGCCTCCTCCTGGGGAAGCGGGGGCCACGACGAG. This encodes CSASSWGSGGHDE. The complete CDR3 sequence is CSASSWGSGGHDEQYF.

This CDR3 reads CASSWEDSSYNEQFF. CDR3 DNA, as far as it was read: TGTGCCAGCAGCTGGGAGGACAGCTCCTACAATGAG. The chain couples TRBV5-5 to TRBJ2-1; D tentatively fits TRBD1 or TRBD2 (6 bases each). Read sequence stops 3 residues before the CDR3 end, and the germline J gene provides the missing end. Germline V gene sequence: CDR1 SGHKS, CDR2 YYEKEE (reference sequence). V was clipped by 3 bases and J by 0 bases, with 10 bases between them. This CDR3 is built from 15 residues.

The sequenced CDR3 bases are TGTGCCAGCAGTGAATACATTGTGAACACTGAA. Its protein product is CASSEYIVNTE. The full CDR3 reads CASSEYIVNTEAFF. The chain joins TRBV6-1 to TRBJ1-1; D not certain. The read terminates 3 residues before the CDR3 end, so the remaining end is supplied by the germline J gene. The CDR3 spans 14 residues. V was clipped by 2 bases and J by 0 bases, with 7 bases between them. Germline CDR1 is MNHNS and CDR2 is SASEGT.

On this clone: The read ends 3 residues shy of where the CDR3 ends; the end is completed using the germline J gene. The chain employs TRBV20-1 and TRBJ2-3; D not resolved. V was shortened by 2 bases and J by 7 bases, with 19 bases between the two germline ends. Germline-derived CDR1 and CDR2 are DFQATT and SNEGSKA (reference sequence). This CDR3 comprises 15 residues. CDR3 loop: CSARPPAGVVYTQYF. The CDR3 DNA, read in part, is TGCAGTGCTAGACCTCCGGCAGGAGTAGTTTATACG.

Comment on this clone: The CDR3 extends 3 residues past the end of the read, so its final part is completed from the germline J gene. The V gene is TRBV5-1, the J gene TRBJ2-7, with 8 bases fitting TRBD1. The CDR3 spans 15 residues. Germline V CDR1 and CDR2: SGHRS, YFSETQ. V shed 0 bases and J 3 bases; nucleotides not matched to a gene: 5. CDR3 DNA (partial): TGCGCCAGCAGCTTGGATTCCAGGGGGCACTACGAG. Its protein product is CASSLDSRGHYE. The whole CDR3 is CASSLDSRGHYEQYF. The full variable domain, in which reference TRBV5-1 and TRBJ2-7 provide the parts outside the CDR3, is KAGVTQTPRYLIKTRGQQVTLSCSPISGHRSVSWYQQTPGQGLQFLFEYFSETQRNKGNFPGRFSGRQFSNSRSEMNVSTLELGDSALYLCASSLDSRGHYEQYFGPGTRLTVT.

Regarding this clone: The CDR3 end lies 3 residues beyond the end of the read and is filled in from the germline J gene. V gene TRBV7-3 combines with J gene TRBJ2-3; D call uncertain. The germline gives CDR1 SGHTA, CDR2 FQGTGA. This CDR3 contains 16 residues. The V gene lost 5 bases and the J gene lost 0 bases, with 15 bases spanning the gap. This CDR3 reads CASSPGVFPSTDTQYF. The covered CDR3 bases are TGTGCCAGCAGCCCCGGTGTTTTCCCAAGCACAGATACG.

In regard to this clone: The read ends 3 residues shy of where the CDR3 ends; the end is completed using the germline J gene. The chain joins TRBV5-1 to TRBJ2-2; D is possibly TRBD1 (6 bases). The V gene lost 8 bases and the J gene lost 6 bases, with 17 bases spanning the gap. Germline V CDR1 and CDR2: SGHRS, YFSETQ. The CDR3 contains 14 residues. CDR3 sequence: CASRLQGLAGELFF. The sequenced CDR3 bases are TGCGCCAGTAGACTTCAGGGGCTCGCCGGGGAG.

As for this clone: The CDR3 goes on 3 residues after the read ends, and that part is filled in from the germline J gene. The V call is TRBV7-7, the J call TRBJ1-2; D is undetermined. This CDR3 comprises 10 residues. Germline-derived CDR1 and CDR2 are SSHAT and FNYEAQ (reference sequence). The CDR3 DNA, read in part, is TGTGCCAGCAGCTTTAGCGAC. It specifies CASSFSD. In full, the CDR3 is CASSFSDYTF.

In regard to this clone: The read ends 3 residues shy of where the CDR3 ends; the end is completed using the germline J gene. The chain couples TRBV18 to TRBJ2-1; D remains ambiguous. The CDR3 is 13 residues long. V lost 2 bases and J lost 7, with 9 bases in between. CDR1 KGHSH and CDR2 LQKENI come from the germline V gene. The CDR3 is CASSPFTDNEQFF. The covered CDR3 bases are TGTGCCAGCTCACCATTTACAGATAATGAG. The variable domain in full, with the rest retrieved from reference TRBV18 and TRBJ2-1, is NAGVMQNPRHLVRRRGQEARLRCSPMKGHSHVYWYRQLPEEGLKFMVYLQKENIIDESGMPKERFSAEFPKEGPSILRIQQVVRGDSAAYFCASSPFTDNEQFFGPGTRLTVL.

As to this clone: With the read ending 3 residues before the CDR3 end, the germline J gene is used to fill in that end. This chain connects TRBV7-9 to TRBJ2-3; D may be TRBD1 (6 bases). CDR3 length: 15 amino acids. Germline lookup yields CDR1 SEHNR and CDR2 FQNEAQ (reference sequence). The part of the CDR3 DNA that was read is TGTGCCAGCACCCTTTTCGGACAGCCCAATCAGCCG. It codes for CASTLFGQPNQP. The CDR3 in its entirety is CASTLFGQPNQPQYF.

Remarks on this clone: The read ends 3 residues early relative to the CDR3; the germline J gene fills the gap. J is TRBJ1-6 and V is TRBV2, with D possibly TRBD1 on 6 matching bases. The CDR3 extends over 17 amino acids. V was cut by 6 bases and J by 6 bases, with 21 bases left in between. Per germline, CDR1 SNHLY and CDR2 FYNNEI. This chain's CDR3 is CASRDSFLLKPNSPLHF. The covered CDR3 bases are TGTGCCAGCAGGGACAGCTTTCTCTTAAAACCTAATTCACCC. The entire variable domain, with the rest obtained from reference TRBV2 and TRBJ1-6, is as follows: EPEVTQTPSHQVTQMGQEVILRCVPISNHLYFYWYRQILGQKVEFLVSFYNNEISEKSEIFDDQFSVERPDGSNFTLKIRSTKLEDSAMYFCASRDSFLLKPNSPLHFGNGTRLTVT.

Comments on this clone: The read gets to within 3 residues of the CDR3 end, and the germline J gene fills in the rest. This chain joins TRBV11-2 and TRBJ2-4; 8 bases are a match to TRBD1. V gave up 5 bases and J gave up 8 bases; unmatched junction bases: 8. The CDR3 covers 14 residues. CDR1 and CDR2 from the germline V gene are SGHAT and FQNNGV. CDR3 protein: CASSPRTGSDIQYF. The sequenced part of the CDR3 DNA is TGTGCCAGCAGCCCCCGGACAGGGTCGGACATT.

Details on this clone: Sequencing ends 3 residues short of the CDR3 end; the germline J gene provides the rest. The chain employs TRBV28 and TRBJ1-2, with 8 bases identical to TRBD1. In germline, CDR1 is MDHEN, CDR2 SYDVKM. CDR3 length: 15 amino acids. Germline trimming cut 3 bases from V and 1 base from J; bases unmatched to any gene: 4. The CDR3 bases that were read are TGTGCCAGCAGTTTTTTAGACAGGGGTAACTATGGC. Encoded protein: CASSFLDRGNYG. The whole CDR3 sequence reads CASSFLDRGNYGYTF.

About this clone: The read stops 3 residues short of the end of the CDR3; the missing end is completed from the germline J gene. This sequence joins TRBV7-3 and TRBJ2-3; TRBD2 matches at 7 bases. The junction had 4 bases not matched to a gene; V was cut back by 1 base and J by 0 bases. The CDR3 totals 16 residues. In germline, CDR1 is SGHTA, CDR2 FQGTGA. CDR3 amino acids: CASSLMPGGSTDTQYF. CDR3 DNA (partial): TGTGCCAGCAGCTTAATGCCGGGGGGAAGCACAGATACG.

The CDR3: CASSEQRGSGYTF. The sequenced CDR3 bases are TGTGCCAGCAGTGAACAGAGGGGTTCTGGC. The chain recombines TRBV2 with TRBJ1-2; possible D gene TRBD1, 5 bases. The read terminates 3 residues ahead of where the CDR3 ends, so the germline J gene completes it. The CDR3 is 13 amino acids. CDR1 SNHLY and CDR2 FYNNEI come from the germline V gene. The V end lost 2 bases, the J end lost 7 bases, and 11 bases lay between the germline ends.

As to this clone: The CDR3 end is not reached by the read, which stops 3 residues before it; the germline J gene fills it in. The chain carries TRBV14 and TRBJ1-2, with D perhaps matching TRBD1 (6 bases). The germline V gene encodes CDR1 SGHDN and CDR2 FVKESK. The CDR3 contains 15 residues. The V end lost 0 bases, the J end lost 4 bases, and 12 bases lay between the germline ends. The sequenced CDR3 bases are TGTGCCAGCAGCCAAGAATCGGCAGGGGTCTATGGC. It specifies CASSQESAGVYG. The entire CDR3 is CASSQESAGVYGYTF. The full variable domain, in which reference TRBV14 and TRBJ1-2 provide the parts outside the CDR3, is EAGVTQFPSHSVIEKGQTVTLRCDPISGHDNLYWYRRVMGKEIKFLLHFVKESKQDESGMPNNRFLAERTGGTYSTLKVQPAELEDSGVYFCASSQESAGVYGYTFGSGTRLTVV.

Concerning this clone: With the read ending 3 residues before the CDR3 end, the germline J gene is used to fill in that end. The chain employs TRBV12-3 or TRBV12-4 and TRBJ2-3; TRBD1 matches 10 bases. After removal of 6 bases from V and 3 bases from J, the junction contained 9 bases not matched to a gene. The CDR3 is 16 residues long. The CDR3 loop is CASSALPGQGTDTQYF. Incomplete CDR3 DNA: TGTGCCAGCAGCGCCCTCCCGGGACAGGGGACAGATACG.

On this clone itself: The sequence runs out 3 residues before the end of the CDR3; the remainder is reconstructed from the germline J gene. The rearrangement joins TRBV7-9 to TRBJ1-5; D possibly corresponds to TRBD1 (6 bases). The CDR3 is 14 residues long. The V end lost 3 bases, the J end lost 1 base, and 7 bases lay between the germline ends. CDR1 SEHNR and CDR2 FQNEAQ come from the germline V gene (reference sequence). The CDR3 DNA, read in part, is TGTGCCAGCAGCTTGGACAGCAGCAATCAGCCC. It encodes CASSLDSSNQP. The full CDR3 reads CASSLDSSNQPQHF.

A note on this clone: From the germline J gene comes the end of the CDR3, since the read stops 3 residues before it. This sequence joins TRBV2 and TRBJ2-7; TRBD2 is a possible D gene (6 bases). Germline-derived CDR1 and CDR2 are SNHLY and FYNNEI. Trimming cost V 6 bases and J 2 bases, with 14 bases left between them. This CDR3 has 14 residues. Partial CDR3 DNA: TGTGCCAGCAGGGCTAGCGTTGCAGCCTACGAG. It translates to CASRASVAAYE. The full CDR3 protein reads CASRASVAAYEQYF.